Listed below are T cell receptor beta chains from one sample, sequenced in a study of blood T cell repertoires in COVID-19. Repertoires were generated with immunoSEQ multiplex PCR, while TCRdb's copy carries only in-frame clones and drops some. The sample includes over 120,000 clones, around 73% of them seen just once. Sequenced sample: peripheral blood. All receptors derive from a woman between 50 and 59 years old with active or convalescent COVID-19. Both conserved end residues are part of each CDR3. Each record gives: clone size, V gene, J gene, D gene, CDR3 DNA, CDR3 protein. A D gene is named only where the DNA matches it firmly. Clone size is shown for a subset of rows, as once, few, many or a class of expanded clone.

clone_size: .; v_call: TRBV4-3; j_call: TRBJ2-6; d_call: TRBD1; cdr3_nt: TGCGCCAGCAGCCAAGTGTCAGGGGGCATGTCCGGGGCCAACGTCCTGACTTTC; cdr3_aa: CASSQVSGGMSGANVLTF
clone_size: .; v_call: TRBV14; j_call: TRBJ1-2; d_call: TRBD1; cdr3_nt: TGTGCCAGCAGCCAGCAGCACACAGGGGGCTTCGGCTACACCTTC; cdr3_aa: CASSQQHTGGFGYTF
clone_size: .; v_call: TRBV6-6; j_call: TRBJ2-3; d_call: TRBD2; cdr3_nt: TGTGCCAGCAGGCGGGGGGGATCGGCAGATACGCAGTATTTT; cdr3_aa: CASRRGGSADTQYF
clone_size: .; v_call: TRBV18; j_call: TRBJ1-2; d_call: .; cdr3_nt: TGTGCCAGCTCAGCTGGACAGGGCTACACCTTC; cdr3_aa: CASSAGQGYTF
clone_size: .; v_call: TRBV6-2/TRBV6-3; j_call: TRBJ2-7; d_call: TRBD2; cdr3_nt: TGTGCCAGCAGTCTCCCGGGACTAGCGGGAGGGAGCTCCTACGAGCAGTACTTC; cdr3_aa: CASSLPGLAGGSSYEQYF
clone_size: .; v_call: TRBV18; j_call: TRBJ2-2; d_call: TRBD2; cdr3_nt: TGTGCCAGCTCACCAGCGGGAGGGCTGGGAAGCACCGGGGAGCTGTTTTTT; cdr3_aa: CASSPAGGLGSTGELFF
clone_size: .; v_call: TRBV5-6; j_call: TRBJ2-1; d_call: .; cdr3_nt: TGTGCCAGCAGCCCAACTGGGGGCGACAATGAGCAGTTCTTC; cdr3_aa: CASSPTGGDNEQFF
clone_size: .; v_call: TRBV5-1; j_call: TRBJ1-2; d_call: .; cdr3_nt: TGCGCCAGCAGCCAAGCCGGGACACAATCCGGCTACACCTTC; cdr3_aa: CASSQAGTQSGYTF
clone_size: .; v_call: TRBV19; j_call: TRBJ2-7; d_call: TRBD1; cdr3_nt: TGTGCCAGTAGTGGGGCACAGGGGGCTCCAAGCTACGAGCAGTACTTC; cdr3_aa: CASSGAQGAPSYEQYF
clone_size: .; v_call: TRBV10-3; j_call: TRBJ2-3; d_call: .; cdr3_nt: TGTGCCATCAGTGAGTCGATCTCTAGCGGCACAGATACGCAGTATTTT; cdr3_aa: CAISESISSGTDTQYF
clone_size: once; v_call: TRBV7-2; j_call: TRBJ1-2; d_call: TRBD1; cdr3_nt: TGTGCCAGCAGCCCTTCAGGACAGGGGCGGGTTTTTGGCTACACCTTC; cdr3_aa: CASSPSGQGRVFGYTF
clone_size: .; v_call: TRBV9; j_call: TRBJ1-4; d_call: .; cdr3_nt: TGTGCCAGCGGGCTTGGGGCGATAAATGAAAAACTGTTTTTT; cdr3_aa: CASGLGAINEKLFF
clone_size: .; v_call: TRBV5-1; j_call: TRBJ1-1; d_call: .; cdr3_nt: TGCGCCAGCAGCTTGACAATCGACAGTGAAGCTTTCTTT; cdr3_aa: CASSLTIDSEAFF
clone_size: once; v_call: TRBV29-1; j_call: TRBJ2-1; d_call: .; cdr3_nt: TGCAGCGTTGAAGGGCTCTCCTACAATGAGCAGTTCTTC; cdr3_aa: CSVEGLSYNEQFF
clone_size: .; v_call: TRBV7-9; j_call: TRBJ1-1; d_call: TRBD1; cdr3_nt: TGTGCCAGCAGCTCCTCGGGACAGGTGAACACTGAAGCTTTCTTT; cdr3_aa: CASSSSGQVNTEAFF
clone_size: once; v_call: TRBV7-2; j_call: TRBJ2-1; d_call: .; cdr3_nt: TGTGCCAGCTCCGGACAGACCTACAATGAGCAGTTCTTC; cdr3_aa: CASSGQTYNEQFF
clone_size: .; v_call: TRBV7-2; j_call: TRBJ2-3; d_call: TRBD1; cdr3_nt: TGTGCCAGCAGCGCAGACAGGGGGCACAGGAATACGCAGTATTTT; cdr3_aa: CASSADRGHRNTQYF
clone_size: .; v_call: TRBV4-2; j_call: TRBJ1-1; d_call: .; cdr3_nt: TGTGCCAGCAGCCAAGATAAGCGGGATCCGCCTGCCGACGCTTTCTTT; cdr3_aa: CASSQDKRDPPADAFF
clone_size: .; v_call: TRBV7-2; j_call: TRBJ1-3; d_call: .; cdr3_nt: TGTGCCAGCAGCCGCGACAGCCGCTCTGGAAACACCATATATTTT; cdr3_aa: CASSRDSRSGNTIYF
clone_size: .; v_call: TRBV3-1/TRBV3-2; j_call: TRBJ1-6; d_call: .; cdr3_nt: TGTGCCAGCAGCCAAGGACAGGAGAATTCACCCCTCCACTTT; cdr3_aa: CASSQGQENSPLHF
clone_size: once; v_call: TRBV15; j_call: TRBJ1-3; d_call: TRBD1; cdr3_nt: TGTGCCACCAGCAGAGATCGGGGACAGGGAAACACCATATATTTT; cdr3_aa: CATSRDRGQGNTIYF
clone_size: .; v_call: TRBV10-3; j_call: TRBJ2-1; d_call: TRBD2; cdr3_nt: TGTGCCATCAGTGATCCGGTAGTAGCGGGAGATGAGCAGTTCTTC; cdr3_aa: CAISDPVVAGDEQFF
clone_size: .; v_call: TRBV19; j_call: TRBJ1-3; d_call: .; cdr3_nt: TGTGCCAGTAGTATAGCCTCCGGGACTCTCTCTGGAAACACCATATATTTT; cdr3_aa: CASSIASGTLSGNTIYF
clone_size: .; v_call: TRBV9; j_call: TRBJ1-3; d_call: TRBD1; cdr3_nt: TGTGCCAGCAGCGTGGGGGCAGGGGGGCTCACCATAACTGGAAACACCATATATTTT; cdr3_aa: CASSVGAGGLTITGNTIYF
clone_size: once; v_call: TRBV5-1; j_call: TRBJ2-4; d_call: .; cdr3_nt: TGCGCCAGCAGTCCCCGAGGCTCCTACACCAAAAACATTCAGTACTTC; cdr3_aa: CASSPRGSYTKNIQYF
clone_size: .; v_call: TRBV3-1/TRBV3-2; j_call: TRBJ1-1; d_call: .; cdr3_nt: TGTGCCAGCAGCCAAGCCTCGGAGGATAGGGCTTTCTTT; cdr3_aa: CASSQASEDRAFF
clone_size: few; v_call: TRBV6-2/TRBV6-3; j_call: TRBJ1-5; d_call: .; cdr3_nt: TGTGCCAGCAGTTCATTGAGGTTAAATCAGCCCCAGCATTTT; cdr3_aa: CASSSLRLNQPQHF